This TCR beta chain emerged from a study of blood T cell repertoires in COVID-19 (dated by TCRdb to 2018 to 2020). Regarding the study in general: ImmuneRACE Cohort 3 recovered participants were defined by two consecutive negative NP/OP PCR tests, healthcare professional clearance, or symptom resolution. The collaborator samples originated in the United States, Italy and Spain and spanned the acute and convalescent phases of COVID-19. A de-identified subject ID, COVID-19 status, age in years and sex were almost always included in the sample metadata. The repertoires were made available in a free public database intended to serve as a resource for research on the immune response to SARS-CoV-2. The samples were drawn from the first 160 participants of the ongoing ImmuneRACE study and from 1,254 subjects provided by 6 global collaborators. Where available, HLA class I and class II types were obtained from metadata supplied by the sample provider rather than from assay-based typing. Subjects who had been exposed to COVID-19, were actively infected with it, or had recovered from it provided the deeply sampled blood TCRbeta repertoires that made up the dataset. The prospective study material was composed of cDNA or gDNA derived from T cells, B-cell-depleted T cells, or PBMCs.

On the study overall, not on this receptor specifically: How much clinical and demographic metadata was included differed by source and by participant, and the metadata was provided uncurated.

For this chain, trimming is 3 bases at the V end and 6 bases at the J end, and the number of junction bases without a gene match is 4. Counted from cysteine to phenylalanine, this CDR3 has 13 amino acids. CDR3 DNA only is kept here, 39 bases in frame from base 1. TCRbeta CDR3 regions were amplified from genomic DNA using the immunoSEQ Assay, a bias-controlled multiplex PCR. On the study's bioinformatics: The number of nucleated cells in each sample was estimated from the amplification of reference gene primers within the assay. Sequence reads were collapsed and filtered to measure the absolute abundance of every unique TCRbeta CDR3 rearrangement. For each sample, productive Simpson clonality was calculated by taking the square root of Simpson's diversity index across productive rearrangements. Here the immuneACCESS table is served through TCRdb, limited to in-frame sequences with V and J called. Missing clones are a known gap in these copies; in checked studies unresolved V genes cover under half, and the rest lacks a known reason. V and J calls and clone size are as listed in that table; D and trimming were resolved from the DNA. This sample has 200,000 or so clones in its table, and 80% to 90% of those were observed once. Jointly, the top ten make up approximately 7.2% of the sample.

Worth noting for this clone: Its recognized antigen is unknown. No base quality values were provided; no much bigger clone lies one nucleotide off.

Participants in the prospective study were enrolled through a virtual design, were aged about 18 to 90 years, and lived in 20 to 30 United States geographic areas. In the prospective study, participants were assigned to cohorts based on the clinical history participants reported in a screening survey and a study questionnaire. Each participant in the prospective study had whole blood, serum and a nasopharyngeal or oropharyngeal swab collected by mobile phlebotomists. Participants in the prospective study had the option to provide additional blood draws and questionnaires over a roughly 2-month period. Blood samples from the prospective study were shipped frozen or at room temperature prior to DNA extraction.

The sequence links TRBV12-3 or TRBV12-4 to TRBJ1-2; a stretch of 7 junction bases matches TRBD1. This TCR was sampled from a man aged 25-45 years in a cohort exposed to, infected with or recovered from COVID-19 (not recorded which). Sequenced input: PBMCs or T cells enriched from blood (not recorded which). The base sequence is TGTGCCAGCAGTTTCGGGACAGCTGATGGCTACACCTTC. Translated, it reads CASSFGTADGYTF.